A selection of T cell receptor beta chains follows, all from one sample in a study of blood T cell repertoires in COVID-19. The repertoire was sequenced with immunoSEQ multiplex PCR; TCRdb's copy has only in-frame clones and lacks some. The data hold over 200,000 clones, with about nine tenths observed a single time. The sequencing sample was made of peripheral blood. The receptors derive from a man under 40 with COVID-19, enrolled during active disease. The conserved cysteine and the conserved F or W are not part of the CDR3 here.

>TRBV6-5|TRBJ1-2
ASTVGGPNYGYT
>TRBV5-1|TRBJ2-2
ASSLAGPQMNTGELF
>TRBV9|TRBJ2-2
ASSPRLAGATGELF
>TRBV27|TRBJ1-5
ASSRQGFGNQPQH
>TRBV30|TRBJ2-5
AWSPSSGRALQTQY
>TRBV19|TRBJ1-1
ASSMPGLGITEAF
>TRBV7-2|TRBJ2-1
ASSPGTGNNEQF
>TRBV5-1|TRBJ1-6
ASRQDRGLGSPLH
>TRBV19|TRBJ1-3
ASSRTGPGNTIY
>TRBV4-1|TRBJ1-6
ASSQTGGGSPLH
>TRBV4-1|TRBJ1-5
ASSQTVVRGPNQPQH
>TRBV28|TRBJ1-6
ATQTGLWSPLH
>TRBV19|TRBJ1-1
ASSIGRARANTEAF
>TRBV28|TRBJ1-2
ASSSLRHQALLNYGYT
>TRBV18|TRBJ2-3
ASSPPSGRTDTQY
>TRBV7-2|TRBJ2-1
ASSLRQARSYNEQF
>TRBV11-2|TRBJ2-7
ASSRGGLAGIEQY
>TRBV2|TRBJ1-1
AGSGAGTEAF
>TRBV4-3|TRBJ1-6
ASSLGWGGNSPLH
>TRBV5-4|TRBJ1-2
ASSSMTGNYGYT
>TRBV28|TRBJ2-1
ASSPSPGQGSYNEQF
>TRBV19|TRBJ1-5
ASQAGTGANQPQH